This T cell receptor (beta chain) was identified during a study of T cells after yellow fever vaccination. Study-level background: Preparation of the low-cell-number fractions used SMART-Seq v4 Ultra Low Input. Overall study results and limits: Post-booster repertoires contained most primary-vaccination clones again (around 96% CD4, around 88% CD8). By day 5 rather than day 15, the secondary response had peaked, though it was weaker.

UMIs and a universal primer site were added when TCR cDNA was made by 5'RACE template switching. TCRdb passed the 5' RACE reads through MiXCR, listing each CDR3 protein once. The sample includes roughly 180,000 distinct CDR3 sequences, approximately 6.2% of them seen just once. This clonotype was picked up many times. Its antigen is still unknown. The TCR originated in a man between 18 and 35 years old who received the YFV17D yellow fever vaccine. Here the sequenced sample was CD4+ T cells sorted from PBMCs, taken on the day of the first yellow fever vaccination.

The CDR3 DNA reads TGTGCCAGCAGCGGGAGCGGGGCCCACACCGGGGAGCTGTTTTTT. It is translated as CASSGSGAHTGELFF. The chain combines TRBV2 with TRBJ2-2; TRBD2 matches 7 bases. The CDR3 runs 15 residues. CDR1 and CDR2 (germline): SNHLY, FYNNEI. The V and J ends lost 6 bases and 3 bases, in that order; junction bases with no gene match: 7.